This section outlines one T cell receptor (beta chain) sequence together with its context. The antigen is unknown. The method was immunoSEQ multiplex PCR; TCRdb's version includes in-frame clones alone and lacks a portion of them. Altogether 30,000 or so clones are present, about 86% being singletons, with the ten largest covering 31%. Baseline, cycle 4 day 1, and cycle 7 day 1 were the blood sampling points. The record originates from a study of OX40 agonist ivuxolimab in advanced cancers. On the study more broadly: Ivuxolimab was administered intravenously to patients at 0.01 to 10 mg/kg every 2 weeks. Regarding the study as a whole: Clonal expansion from baseline to week 6 occurred in both CD4+ and CD8+ T cells. CD4+ T cells averaged fewer expanded clones than CD8+ T cells.

The CDR3 length is 16 residues. Trimming removed 0 bases from V and 5 bases from J, with 16 bases in between. Germline V lookup: CDR1 MNHEY, CDR2 SVGAGI. The receptor comes from an adult with an advanced solid tumor such as melanoma, head and neck, liver or kidney cancer. The chain couples TRBV6-5 to TRBJ2-5; D not certain. This specimen was CD4+ or CD8+ T cells sorted from blood, taken in a trial of the OX40 agonist ivuxolimab. The CDR3 protein is CASSYSSHPLRETQYF. The CDR3 DNA follows: TGTGCCAGCAGTTACTCGAGCCACCCGCTGAGGGAGACCCAGTACTTC.